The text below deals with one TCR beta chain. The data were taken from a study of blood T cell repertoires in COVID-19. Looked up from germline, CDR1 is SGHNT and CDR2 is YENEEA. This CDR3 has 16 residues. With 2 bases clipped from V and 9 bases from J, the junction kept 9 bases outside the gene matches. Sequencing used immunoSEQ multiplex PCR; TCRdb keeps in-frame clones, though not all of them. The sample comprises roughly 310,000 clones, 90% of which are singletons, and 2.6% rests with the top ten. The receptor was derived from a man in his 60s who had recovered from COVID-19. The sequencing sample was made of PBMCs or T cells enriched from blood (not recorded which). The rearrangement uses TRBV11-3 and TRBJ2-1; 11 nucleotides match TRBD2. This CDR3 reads CASSLYTSGSGVEQFF. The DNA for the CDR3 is TGTGCCAGCAGCTTATACACTAGCGGGAGTGGGGTTGAGCAGTTCTTC.